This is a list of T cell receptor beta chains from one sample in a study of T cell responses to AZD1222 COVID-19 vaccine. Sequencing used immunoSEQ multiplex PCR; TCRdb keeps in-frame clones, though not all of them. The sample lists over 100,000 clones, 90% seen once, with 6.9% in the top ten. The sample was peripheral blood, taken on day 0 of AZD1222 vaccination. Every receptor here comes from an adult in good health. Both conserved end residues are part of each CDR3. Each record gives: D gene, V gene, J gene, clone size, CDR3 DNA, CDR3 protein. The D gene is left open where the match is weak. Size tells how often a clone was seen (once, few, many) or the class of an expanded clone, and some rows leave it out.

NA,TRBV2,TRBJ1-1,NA,TGTGCCAGCAGTGGCACAGGGACGGGCACTGAAGCTTTCTTT,CASSGTGTGTEAFF
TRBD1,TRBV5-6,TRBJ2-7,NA,TGTGCCAGCAGCGATGGACAGGGGTCCCCCTACGAGCAGTACTTC,CASSDGQGSPYEQYF
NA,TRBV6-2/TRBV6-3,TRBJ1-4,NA,TGTGCCAGCAGTTACTCGATTTTCAGGGTCGTTCGGGAAAAACTGTTTTTT,CASSYSIFRVVREKLFF
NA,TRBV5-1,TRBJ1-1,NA,TGCGCCAGCAGCTTGGACCCATTTCTCAGGGAGTTGAACACTGAAGCTTTCTTT,CASSLDPFLRELNTEAFF
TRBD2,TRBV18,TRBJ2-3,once,TGTGCCAGCTCACCACCGAATAGCGGGGGGGCATCGGATACGCAGTATTTT,CASSPPNSGGASDTQYF
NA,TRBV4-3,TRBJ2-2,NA,TGCGCCAGCAGCCAAGACAATGGGGGTACCACCGGGGAGCTGTTTTTT,CASSQDNGGTTGELFF
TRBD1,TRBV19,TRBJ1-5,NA,TGTGCCAGTAGTGCACCGGGACAGGGGGCTGGTCAGCCCCAGCATTTT,CASSAPGQGAGQPQHF
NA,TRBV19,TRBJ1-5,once,TGTGCCAGTAGTTCGACAGTCAATCAGCCCCAGCATTTT,CASSSTVNQPQHF
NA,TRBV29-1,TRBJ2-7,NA,TGCAGCGCCGAGACAGGGGAGGGCGAGCAGTACTTC,CSAETGEGEQYF
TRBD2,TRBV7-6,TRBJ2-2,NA,TGTGCCAGCAGCTTAGGGAGCGGGGGGGCGAGCGCCGGGGAGCTGTTTTTT,CASSLGSGGASAGELFF
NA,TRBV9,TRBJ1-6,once,TGTGCCAGCAGGGGAGTGGACAATTCACCCCTCCACTTT,CASRGVDNSPLHF
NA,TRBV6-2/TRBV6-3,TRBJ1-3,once,TGTGCCAGCAGTGCGGGACTTGGAAACACCATATATTTT,CASSAGLGNTIYF
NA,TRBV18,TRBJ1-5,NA,TGTGCCAGCTCACCACCGGGTAATCAGCCCCAGCATTTT,CASSPPGNQPQHF
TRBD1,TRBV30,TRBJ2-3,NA,TGTGCCTGGAGCTCTACAGGGGGCTACACAGATACGCAGTATTTT,CAWSSTGGYTDTQYF
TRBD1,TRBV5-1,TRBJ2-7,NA,TGCGCCAGCAGCTCGGACAGGGGGCCCCACGAGCAGTACTTC,CASSSDRGPHEQYF
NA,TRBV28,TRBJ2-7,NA,TGTGCCAGCAGTTTGTGGCAGGGACCCTACGAGCAGTACTTC,CASSLWQGPYEQYF
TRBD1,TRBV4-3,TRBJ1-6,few,TGCGCCAGCAGCCAAGATATGGGGACAGGGGGCGCACCCCTCCACTTT,CASSQDMGTGGAPLHF
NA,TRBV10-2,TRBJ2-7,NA,TGCGCCAGCAGTGAGAGCGTCCGGGTGCAGTACTTC,CASSESVRVQYF
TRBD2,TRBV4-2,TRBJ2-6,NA,TGTGCCAGCAGCCCAACTAGCGGGGGGGCCGGAGCCAACGTCCTGACTTTC,CASSPTSGGAGANVLTF
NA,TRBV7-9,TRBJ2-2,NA,TGTGCCAGCAGCTTAAGAATGGGGGCCGGGGAGCTGTTTTTT,CASSLRMGAGELFF
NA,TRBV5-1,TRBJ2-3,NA,TGCGCCAGCTCCCTGGGACTGCCCACAGATACGCAGTATTTT,CASSLGLPTDTQYF
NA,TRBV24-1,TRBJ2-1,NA,TGTGCCACCAGCGCCCCGGGACGGGACTACAATGAGCAGTTCTTC,CATSAPGRDYNEQFF
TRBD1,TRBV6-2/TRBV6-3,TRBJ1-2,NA,TGTGCCAGCAGTGCCGACAGGGGGCCGGACTATGGCTACACCTTC,CASSADRGPDYGYTF
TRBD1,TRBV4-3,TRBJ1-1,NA,TGCGCCAGCAGCCCACGGACAGGGAGTACTGAAGCTTTCTTT,CASSPRTGSTEAFF
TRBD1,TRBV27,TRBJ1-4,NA,TGTGCCAGCAGTTTATGGACAGGGCATAATGAAAAACTGTTTTTT,CASSLWTGHNEKLFF
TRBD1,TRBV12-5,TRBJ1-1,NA,TGTGCTAGTGCCAAGGACAGGGGAGCCACTGAAGCTTTCTTT,CASAKDRGATEAFF
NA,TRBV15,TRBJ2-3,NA,TGTGCCACCAGCAGAGATTTTGGAGCAGATACGCAGTATTTT,CATSRDFGADTQYF
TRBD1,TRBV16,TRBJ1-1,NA,TGTGCCAGCAGCCAAAGCAGACAGGGCCACACTGAAGCTTTCTTT,CASSQSRQGHTEAFF
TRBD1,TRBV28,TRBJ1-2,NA,TGTGCCAGCAGTTTAGCACAGGGGGCAGAAACCTTC,CASSLAQGAETF
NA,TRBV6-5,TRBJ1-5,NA,TGTGCCAGCAGTTACTCCCGGCTCAATCAGCCCCAGCATTTT,CASSYSRLNQPQHF
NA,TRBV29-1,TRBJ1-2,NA,TGCAGCGTTGAATCATTCTTAGGGGATGGCTACACCTTC,CSVESFLGDGYTF
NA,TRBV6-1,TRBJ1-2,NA,TGTGCCAGCAGTGAAGGGGGGTACTATGGCTACACCTTC,CASSEGGYYGYTF
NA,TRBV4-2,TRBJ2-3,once,TGTGCCAGCAGCCAAACGAGCGGAAGCACAGATACGCAGTATTTT,CASSQTSGSTDTQYF
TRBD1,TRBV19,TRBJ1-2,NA,TGTGCCACCACAAGGGACAGAGCTAACTATGGCTACACCTTC,CATTRDRANYGYTF
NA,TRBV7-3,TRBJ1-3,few,TGTGCCAGCAGCTTAATGGGGGGCTCTGGAAACACCATATATTTT,CASSLMGGSGNTIYF
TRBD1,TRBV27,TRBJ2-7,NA,TGTGCCAGCAGGTTAAACAGGGGTTCCTACGAGCAGTACTTC,CASRLNRGSYEQYF
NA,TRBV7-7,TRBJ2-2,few,TGTGCTAGCAGTTTTTCGTCTACGAACACCGGGGAGCTGTTTTTT,CASSFSSTNTGELFF
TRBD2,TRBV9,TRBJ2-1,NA,TGTGCCAGCAGCCTAGCGGGGGCTTCCTACAATGAGCAGTTCTTC,CASSLAGASYNEQFF
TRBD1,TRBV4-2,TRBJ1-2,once,TGTGCCAGCAGCCACCCCGGGACAGGGGTTGACTACACCTTC,CASSHPGTGVDYTF
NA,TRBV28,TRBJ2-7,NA,TGTGCCAGCACCACTGGGGGGACACCTTCCTACGAGCAGTACTTC,CASTTGGTPSYEQYF
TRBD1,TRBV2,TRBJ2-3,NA,TGTGCCAGCAGTGACCGGACAGGTTCTAGCACAGATACGCAGTATTTT,CASSDRTGSSTDTQYF
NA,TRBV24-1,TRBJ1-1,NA,TGTGCCACCAGTGATTGGGGGCGTATTGGGGCTTTCTTT,CATSDWGRIGAFF